This T cell receptor (beta chain) was recovered during a study of cytomegalovirus exposure and HLA in healthy donors. The CDR3 sequence is 15 residues long. Germline V gene lookup returns CDR1 MNHEY and CDR2 SVGAGI. V was cut by 6 bases and J by 0 bases, with 12 bases left in between. Study outcomes and limitations: Immune exposure was documented only through CMV serostatus. The authors later linked a missense DCLRE1C variant to TCR beta V- and J-gene trimming.

Details on this clone: Its antigen is not known.

PCR employed 60 Vbeta and 13 Jbeta primers. The method was immunoSEQ multiplex PCR; TCRdb's version includes in-frame clones alone and lacks a portion of them. The data show about 200,000 clones, about 13% seen once. V usage is TRBV6-5 and J usage is TRBJ2-1; maybe TRBD1 (6 bases). Sequenced: PBMCs. This clonotype was obtained from a man aged 45-65 years in good health and CMV-seropositive. This chain's CDR3 is CASRATGSSYNEQFF. CDR3 sequence (DNA): TGTGCCAGCAGAGCCACAGGGAGCTCCTACAATGAGCAGTTCTTC.